A single sample gave rise to the 25 T cell receptor beta chains below, sequenced in a study of T-cell reconstitution after alpha-beta-depleted transplantation in children. Unique molecular identifiers were incorporated when the TCRbeta library was constructed. TCRdb reanalysed the PCR reads using MiXCR and keeps one entry per CDR3 protein. The sample shows 200,000 to 300,000 distinct CDR3 sequences, 9.5% to 15% of them seen only once. The material was PBMCs from the stem cell graft donor, obtained from the stem cell graft. The receptors shown here come from a human donor who donated a stem cell graft to a child with acute lymphoblastic leukemia.

This clonotype was recorded many times. The CDR3, as DNA: TGCAGTGCTAGGAACACCGAAAGTTCACCCCTCCACTTT. The encoded protein is CSARNTESSPLHF. The chain carries TRBV20-1 and TRBJ1-6; D gene uncertain. Germline V gene sequence: CDR1 DFQATT, CDR2 SNEGSKA (reference sequence). Deletions cut 3 bases from V and 9 bases from J, with 12 bases between. CDR3 size: 13 residues.

This clonotype was seen at least ten times. This rearrangement joins TRBV7-3 to TRBJ2-1; 9 bases fit TRBD2. CDR3 size: 15 residues. Germline CDR1 reads SGHTA; CDR2 reads FQGTGA. J lost 10 bases, V lost 1 base, and 8 bases had no gene match. CDR3 bases: TGTGCCAGCAGCTTAAAAGTAGCGGGAGTTGGCGAGCAGTTCTTC. It is translated as CASSLKVAGVGEQFF.

This rearrangement joins TRBV4-3 to TRBJ1-5, with TRBD1 as a possible D gene (5 bases). The CDR3 is 16 residues long. CDR1 and CDR2 (germline): LGHNA, YSLEER. Trimming took 4 bases from V and 0 from J, leaving 13 bases between them. CDR3 DNA sequence: TGCGCCAGCAGCCCCTCCGCAGGGAATAGCAATCAGCCCCAGCATTTT. Its protein product is CASSPSAGNSNQPQHF.

In this sample, this clonotype turned up many times. The chain is built from TRBV9 and TRBJ2-7, with a weak D call TRBD2 (5 bases). The CDR3 sequence is 16 residues long. Germline V CDR1 and CDR2: SGDLS, YYNGEE. V lost 4 bases, J lost 6 bases, and 23 bases lay in between. CDR3 in DNA: TGTGCCAGCAGCCCCCGGGTCGAGGGAGCTTCGGGCGAGCAGTACTTC. This encodes CASSPRVEGASGEQYF.

Many counts were recorded for this clonotype. V usage is TRBV28 and J usage is TRBJ2-1; 8 bases are shared with TRBD1. There are 15 residues in the CDR3. Germline assignment: CDR1 MDHEN and CDR2 SYDVKM. V shed 3 bases and J 3 bases; nucleotides not matched to a gene: 4. The chain's CDR3 is CASSFGQGSYNEQFF. The CDR3 nucleotides are TGTGCCAGCAGTTTTGGACAGGGTAGCTACAATGAGCAGTTCTTC.

On this clonotype itself: An end of the junction does not agree with germline; a read error may underlie this. This chain links TRBV7-4 with TRBJ2-3; D may be TRBD1 or TRBD2 (6 bases each). The germline V gene has CDR1 SGHVT and CDR2 SQSDAQ. This CDR3 region has 13 residues. Here the CDR3 DNA reads TGTGCCACCAGCTTGGGGGGCCCAGATACGCAGTATTTT. It yields the protein CATSLGGPDTQYF.

This clonotype was found many times. The CDR3 is CASSLDRGLQSDYGYTF. In DNA, the CDR3 is TGTGCCAGCAGCCTTGACAGGGGGCTCCAGAGTGACTATGGCTACACCTTC. The J gene is TRBJ1-2, the V gene TRBV5-6; 10 nucleotides match TRBD1. Germline CDR1 reads SGHDT; CDR2 reads YYEEEE. The CDR3 loop spans 17 amino acids. V lost 4 bases and J lost 3; bases outside the gene matches: 12.

This clonotype was recorded at least ten times. The J gene is TRBJ2-3, the V gene TRBV6-5; the match to TRBD1 covers 10 bases. Per germline, CDR1 MNHEY and CDR2 SVGAGI. The CDR3 is 15 amino acids. Trimming removed 9 bases from V and 4 bases from J; junction bases left unmatched: 10. In DNA, the CDR3 is TGTGCCAGTTGTACGAGACAGGGGGCTGCAGATACGCAGTATTTT. It specifies CASCTRQGAADTQYF.

This clonotype was counted ten times or more. The chain joins TRBV10-3 to TRBJ2-6; D uncertain. Looked up from germline, CDR1 is ENHRY and CDR2 is SYGVKD. The length of the CDR3 is 18 residues. Trimming pared 0 bases from V and 1 base from J, leaving 13 bases between. CDR3 DNA: TGTGCCATCAGTGAGTCTTTCTCCTCGTCATCTGGGGCCAACGTCCTGACTTTC. Translation: CAISESFSSSSGANVLTF.

The chain combines TRBV9 with TRBJ2-5; possibly TRBD2 for D (6 bases). The CDR3 contains 16 residues. V lost 4 bases to trimming and J lost 5 bases, with 21 bases between them. Germline CDR1 reads SGDLS; CDR2 reads YYNGEE. CDR3 in DNA: TGTGCCAGCAGCCGCGGGACCACCACCCCGGGGGAGACCCAGTACTTC. This codes for CASSRGTTTPGETQYF.

This clonotype has a count of ten or more. The chain joins TRBV7-8 to TRBJ2-7; 7 bases agree with TRBD2. Per the germline V gene, CDR1 is SGHVS and CDR2 is FQNEAQ. This CDR3 contains 15 residues. Unmatched junction bases numbered 6, after V lost 4 bases and J lost 0 bases. The CDR3 DNA reads as TGTGCCAGCAGCTCACGGGGCGGGAGCTCCTACGAGCAGTACTTC. Encoded protein: CASSSRGGSSYEQYF.

This clonotype appeared many times. The V gene is TRBV7-2, the J gene TRBJ1-1; TRBD1 matches at 7 bases. CDR1 and CDR2 (germline): SGHTA, FQGNSA. V dropped 5 bases and J dropped 1; count of bases not matched to a gene: 13. CDR3 length: 17 amino acids. The CDR3 DNA is TGTGCCAGCAGCCTTACAGGGGTAAAGGGGGCGAACACTGAAGCTTTCTTT. This gives the protein CASSLTGVKGANTEAFF.

This clonotype was picked up many times. The V and J genes are TRBV6-2 or TRBV6-3 and TRBJ2-1, with D perhaps matching TRBD2 (5 bases). This CDR3 region has 14 residues. Between the trimmed V and J ends, which lost 0 bases and 6 bases, there was a span of 9 bases. Germline V gene lookup returns CDR1 MNHEY and CDR2 SVGEGT. CDR3 DNA sequence: TGTGCCAGCAGTTACTCGTCTGGGAGCAATGAGCAGTTCTTC. It yields the protein CASSYSSGSNEQFF.

This clonotype was recorded many times. V gene TRBV6-2 or TRBV6-3 combines with J gene TRBJ2-1; TRBD2 aligns across 8 bases. J lost 3 bases, V lost 8 bases, and 3 bases had no gene match. The V gene's germline CDR1 is MNHEY and CDR2 SVGEGT. The CDR3 is 13 residues long. Here the CDR3 reads CASRTSGYNEQFF. CDR3 coding DNA: TGTGCCAGCCGTACTAGCGGCTACAATGAGCAGTTCTTC.

This clonotype was found once. The junction and the germline gene differ at one end; a read error may be behind it. V gene TRBV5-8 combines with J gene TRBJ2-5, with 7 nucleotides matching TRBD1. CDR1 and CDR2 (germline): SGHTS, YDEGEE. The CDR3 is made up of 16 amino acids. The CDR3 region is CASSPTDRAIQETQNF. In DNA form, the CDR3 reads TGTGCCAGCAGCCCGACCGACAGGGCAATTCAAGAGACCCAGAACTTC.

This clonotype has at least ten counts. CDR3 residues: CSAWHSSGRDLLYEQYF. The CDR3 bases are TGCAGTGCTTGGCACTCTAGCGGGAGGGACCTTCTGTACGAGCAGTACTTC. V gene TRBV20-1 combines with J gene TRBJ2-7, with TRBD2 identical over 12 bases. CDR1 DFQATT and CDR2 SNEGSKA come from the germline V gene (reference sequence). Trimming at V came to 5 bases and at J to 4 bases, leaving 15 bases not matched to a gene. The CDR3 is made up of 17 amino acids.

There are many counts of this clonotype. The chain joins TRBV6-5 to TRBJ2-3; TRBD2 matches at 11 bases. V shed 4 bases and J 4 bases; nucleotides not matched to a gene: 10. Germline-derived CDR1 and CDR2 are MNHEY and SVGAGI. The CDR3 has 17 residues. Here the CDR3 reads CASSFYRLAGHSDTQYF. CDR3 DNA: TGTGCCAGCAGTTTCTATCGACTAGCGGGGCACTCAGATACGCAGTATTTT.

The table lists this clonotype with many counts. The chain employs TRBV20-1 and TRBJ2-3, with D perhaps matching TRBD2 (5 bases). Trimming removed 3 bases at V and 7 bases at J, with 11 bases between. Germline V gives CDR1 DFQATT, CDR2 SNEGSKA (reference sequence). This CDR3 is built from 12 residues. CDR3 loop: CSARSLENTQYF. The CDR3 DNA reads TGCAGTGCTAGGTCACTAGAGAATACGCAGTATTTT.

This clonotype showed up just a few times. The rearrangement uses TRBV28 and TRBJ2-1; 11 bases align to TRBD2. This CDR3 is built from 15 residues. The germline CDR1 and CDR2 sequences are MDHEN and SYDVKM. The V segment lost 3 bases and the J segment 9 bases; nucleotides outside the gene matches: 7. DNA for the CDR3: TGTGCCAGCAGTTTCCTTAGCGGGGGGGCCACTGAGCAGTTCTTC. Translated: CASSFLSGGATEQFF.

The sample holds many counts of this clonotype. The chain joins TRBV19 to TRBJ2-3; 7 bases align to TRBD1. Germline CDR1 LNHDA, CDR2 SQIVND (reference sequence). V was pared by 6 bases and J by 1 base, with 1 base of the junction left unmatched. The CDR3 is 13 amino acids. In DNA, the CDR3 is TGTGCCAGTAGGGGGACAGGCACAGATACGCAGTATTTT. Translated: CASRGTGTDTQYF.

At least ten counts were recorded for this clonotype. The chain is built from TRBV2 and TRBJ2-2; D could derive from TRBD1 or TRBD2 (5 bases each). V lost 6 bases, J lost 5 bases, and 16 bases lay in between. The CDR3 has 15 amino acids. CDR1 is SNHLY and CDR2 is FYNNEI in the germline V gene. The CDR3 loop reads CASRRVQARTGELFF. Here the CDR3 DNA reads TGTGCCAGCAGGAGGGTACAGGCACGTACCGGGGAGCTGTTTTTT.

This clonotype appeared many times. J is TRBJ2-4 and V is TRBV5-6, with D possibly TRBD2 on 5 matching bases. This CDR3 region has 17 residues. Germline lookup yields CDR1 SGHDT and CDR2 YYEEEE. Trimming took 2 bases from V and 1 from J, leaving 16 bases between them. CDR3 protein: CASSFSYGVRAKNIQYF. The CDR3 DNA reads TGTGCCAGCAGCTTTTCATACGGGGTGCGCGCCAAAAACATTCAGTACTTC.

This clonotype was found many times. V gene TRBV20-1 combines with J gene TRBJ1-1, with unresolved D. Germline V gene sequence: CDR1 DFQATT, CDR2 SNEGSKA (reference sequence). The CDR3 runs to 14 residues. Deletions cut 3 bases from V and 1 base from J, with 12 bases between. CDR3 coding DNA: TGCAGTGCTAGCCCCAGTGGGCCGAACACTGAAGCTTTCTTT. Translated, it gives CSASPSGPNTEAFF.

This clonotype was found many times. The V call is TRBV27, the J call TRBJ1-1; 7 bases agree with TRBD1. Germline V CDR1 and CDR2: MNHEY, SMNVEV (reference sequence). The CDR3 is 14 residues long. V trimming: 6 bases; J trimming: 2 bases; junction bases outside the gene matches: 6. The CDR3 nucleotides read TGTGCCAGCAGCTTACAGGGGATTAACACTGAAGCTTTCTTT. It yields the protein CASSLQGINTEAFF.

Details on this clonotype: A much more abundant neighbour one base away suggests this may be a read error. CDR3 nucleotides: TGTGCCAGCAGAGAACAGGAGAACTCCTACAATGAGCAGTTCTTC. Encoded protein: CASREQENSYNEQFF. The chain employs TRBV4-2 and TRBJ2-1, with a possible D match to TRBD1 (5 bases). Trimming pared 6 bases from V and 0 bases from J, leaving 12 bases between. Germline V gene sequence: CDR1 LGHNA, CDR2 YNFKEQ. This CDR3 spans 15 amino acids.